Below, 16 T cell receptor beta chains from the same sample are listed, as sequenced in a study of OX40 agonist ivuxolimab in advanced cancers. Sequenced by immunoSEQ multiplex PCR; TCRdb stores in-frame clones only, minus some. The table records under 85,000 clones, approximately 86% of them present only once. Here the sequenced sample was CD4+ or CD8+ T cells sorted from blood, taken in a trial of the OX40 agonist ivuxolimab. These receptors came from an adult with an advanced solid tumor such as melanoma, head and neck, liver or kidney cancer.

The chain is built from TRBV11-2 and TRBJ2-2, with no clear D. This CDR3 is 11 amino acids long. V lost 3 bases, J lost 7 bases, and 3 bases lay in between. The germline CDR1 and CDR2 sequences are SGHAT and FQNNGV. CDR3: CASSFYGELFF. The CDR3 DNA is TGTGCCAGCAGCTTTTACGGGGAGCTGTTTTTT.

This chain joins TRBV19 and TRBJ1-5; D unclear. The length of the CDR3 is 14 residues. V was clipped by 1 base and J by 6 bases, with 10 bases between them. The germline gives CDR1 LNHDA, CDR2 SQIVND (reference sequence). The CDR3 here is CASSIASLSQPQHF. CDR3 DNA sequence: TGTGCCAGTAGTATAGCTTCTTTGTCTCAGCCCCAGCATTTT.

J is TRBJ2-3 and V is TRBV19; 10 bases are a match to TRBD2. This CDR3 has 14 residues. V lost 7 bases and J lost 7; bases outside the gene matches: 8. Germline V CDR1 and CDR2: LNHDA, SQIVND (reference sequence). CDR3 bases: TGTGCCAGTAAGACAAGCGGGGGGGAACATACGCAGTATTTT. The encoded protein is CASKTSGGEHTQYF.

The chain recombines TRBV6-5 with TRBJ1-2; TRBD1 might be the D (6 bases). The CDR3 is 15 residues long. Germline CDR1 MNHEY, CDR2 SVGAGI. V gave up 6 bases and J gave up 7 bases, with 21 bases separating them. This chain's CDR3 is CASRSTRGGETGYTF. DNA of the CDR3: TGTGCCAGCAGATCCACGAGAGGGGGGGAGACTGGCTACACCTTC.

This chain joins TRBV25-1 and TRBJ1-4; the D is unclear. V shed 9 bases and J shed 5 bases, with 7 bases lying between them. The CDR3 consists of 11 residues. The germline V gene encodes CDR1 MGHDK and CDR2 SYGVNS. The CDR3 region has the DNA TGTGCCAGTAGACGGAATGAAAAACTGTTTTTT. Residues: CASRRNEKLFF.

This chain connects TRBV13 to TRBJ1-3; no clear D gene. The CDR3 is 16 amino acids. V dropped 0 bases and J dropped 4 bases, with 13 bases sitting between them. The germline CDR1 and CDR2 sequences are PRHDT and FYEKMQ (reference sequence). The CDR3 DNA reads TGTGCCAGCAGCTTAGGATGGTCCTCGTCGGGAAACACCATATATTTT. The encoded protein is CASSLGWSSSGNTIYF.

The chain uses TRBV28 and TRBJ1-5; 7 nucleotides line up with TRBD1. Trimming at V came to 7 bases and at J to 9 bases, leaving 15 bases not matched to a gene. CDR3 length equals 15 residues. Germline V gene sequence: CDR1 MDHEN, CDR2 SYDVKM. CDR3 coding DNA: TGTGCCAGCATACCCCACGGGACAGTCCTAGGGCCCCAGCATTTT. Amino acids: CASIPHGTVLGPQHF.

This chain connects TRBV10-2 to TRBJ2-3; 9 nucleotides line up with TRBD2. This CDR3 has 15 residues. The J segment lost 2 bases and the V segment lost 8 bases, leaving 8 bases of the junction unmatched. In germline, CDR1 is WSHSY, CDR2 SAAADI. Here the CDR3 reads CASAGGGANTDTQYF. As DNA, the CDR3 is TGCGCCAGCGCGGGGGGGGGCGCGAACACAGATACGCAGTATTTT.

The V call is TRBV10-3, the J call TRBJ1-1, with no clear D. Germline CDR1 and CDR2: ENHRY and SYGVKD. This CDR3 has 15 amino acids. V was pared by 2 bases and J by 1 base, with 11 bases between. CDR3 region: CAISEELVTNTEAFF. The CDR3 DNA is TGTGCCATCAGTGAGGAGCTTGTAACGAACACTGAAGCTTTCTTT.

This clone was seen once. This rearrangement joins TRBV7-8 to TRBJ2-6, with 12 bases matching TRBD2. The germline V gene has CDR1 SGHVS and CDR2 FQNEAQ. The length of the CDR3 is 18 residues. The V gene end was trimmed by 9 bases and the J gene end by 0 bases; junction bases not matched to a gene: 9. This chain's CDR3 is CASPRLAGANSGANVLTF. CDR3 sequence (DNA): TGTGCCAGTCCCCGACTAGCGGGGGCCAACTCTGGGGCCAACGTCCTGACTTTC.

The chain couples TRBV7-2 to TRBJ2-3; 7 nucleotides match TRBD2. This CDR3 contains 15 residues. Germline V gene sequence: CDR1 SGHTA, CDR2 FQGNSA. After removal of 2 bases from V and 2 bases from J, the junction contained 4 bases not matched to a gene. The CDR3 reads CASSLTSGNTDTQYF. The CDR3 DNA reads as TGTGCCAGCAGCTTAACAAGCGGGAACACAGATACGCAGTATTTT.

The chain employs TRBV7-9 and TRBJ1-2; a weak D match, TRBD1 (6 bases). V gave up 1 base and J gave up 2 bases, with 17 bases separating them. The CDR3 sequence is 17 residues long. Germline V gene data show CDR1 as SEHNR and CDR2 as FQNEAQ (reference sequence). CDR3 sequence reads: CASSLVSGAPRNYGYTF. CDR3 nucleotide sequence: TGTGCCAGCAGCTTAGTCTCGGGGGCTCCAAGGAACTATGGCTACACCTTC.

The V and J genes are TRBV5-4 and TRBJ2-1, with 10 bases matching TRBD1. V lost 4 bases and J lost 2; bases outside the gene matches: 6. The germline V gene has CDR1 SGHNT and CDR2 YYREEE (reference sequence). This CDR3 spans 16 amino acids. The CDR3 region is CASSKPGQGTYNEQFF. CDR3 DNA: TGTGCCAGCAGCAAACCGGGACAGGGGACCTACAATGAGCAGTTCTTC.

The chain combines TRBV2 with TRBJ1-5; TRBD1 is a possible D gene (5 bases). Between the trimmed V and J ends, which lost 6 bases and 2 bases, there was a span of 14 bases. Germline lookup yields CDR1 SNHLY and CDR2 FYNNEI. The CDR3 loop spans 15 amino acids. The CDR3 is CASSRQSGGNQPQHF. As DNA, the CDR3 is TGTGCCAGCAGCAGACAGAGCGGGGGCAATCAGCCCCAGCATTTT.

The V gene is TRBV18, the J gene TRBJ2-1, with D perhaps matching TRBD1 (5 bases). This CDR3 spans 15 amino acids. Germline values: CDR1 KGHSH, CDR2 LQKENI. Trimming left V 3 bases short and J 3 bases short, with 12 bases between. In DNA, the CDR3 is TGTGCCAGCTCACCCCTAGGGGCGGACTACAATGAGCAGTTCTTC. This codes for CASSPLGADYNEQFF.

As to this clone: The junction shows a germline mismatch at one end, possibly a read error. This chain uses TRBV6-5 with TRBJ2-7; no clear D gene. The length of the CDR3 is 16 residues. Germline V gene data show CDR1 as MNHEY and CDR2 as SVGAGI. The CDR3 DNA is TGTGCCAGCAGTTACTCCCACCCCCGGGCCTCCCACGAGCAGTACTTC. This encodes CASSYSHPRASHEQYF.